A selection of T cell receptor beta chains follows, all from one sample in a study of T cell responses to AZD1222 COVID-19 vaccine. Clones were read by immunoSEQ multiplex PCR, and TCRdb kept only the in-frame ones, dropping some. The sample lists around 120,000 clones; 87% were seen once. The sample in question was peripheral blood, obtained on day 0 of AZD1222 vaccination. The receptor set was obtained from an adult in good health. The CDR3 runs from the conserved cysteine through the conserved F or W. Fields, in order: D gene, clone size, V gene, J gene, CDR3 protein, CDR3 DNA. D genes are given only for firm matches. Not all rows give a size; the values are once, few, many and, for expanded clones, a class.

.	.	TRBV5-1	TRBJ2-7	CASSRDGAYEQYF	TGCGCCAGCAGCCGGGACGGGGCCTACGAGCAGTACTTC
.	.	TRBV4-2	TRBJ1-2	CASSQGGRVYGYTF	TGTGCCAGCAGCCAAGGGGGCAGAGTCTATGGCTACACCTTC
.	.	TRBV12-3/TRBV12-4	TRBJ2-2	CASSVLGERFF	TGTGCCAGCAGTGTTCTGGGGGAACGATTTTTT
.	.	TRBV20-1	TRBJ2-1	CSANANEQFF	TGCAGTGCTAACGCCAATGAGCAGTTCTTC
.	.	TRBV5-6	TRBJ1-1	CASSFWAQNTEAFF	TGTGCCAGCAGCTTTTGGGCACAGAACACTGAAGCTTTCTTT
TRBD2	.	TRBV6-2/TRBV6-3	TRBJ2-7	CASSYDSRTSGGVYEQYF	TGTGCCAGCAGTTACGACTCCAGGACTAGCGGGGGTGTCTACGAGCAGTACTTC
.	.	TRBV19	TRBJ2-1	CASSLDTGTGGNEQFF	TGTGCCAGTAGTCTTGATACCGGGACCGGAGGGAATGAGCAGTTCTTC
.	.	TRBV4-2	TRBJ2-3	CASSQEWRGSTDTQYF	TGTGCCAGCAGCCAAGAGTGGCGGGGTAGCACAGATACGCAGTATTTT
.	.	TRBV7-9	TRBJ1-2	CASSFTGRRDGYTF	TGTGCCAGCAGCTTCACAGGGCGGCGCGATGGCTACACCTTC
.	.	TRBV10-3	TRBJ1-2	CAISDQGSVGGYTF	TGTGCCATCAGTGACCAGGGGTCGGTGGGTGGCTACACCTTC
TRBD1	.	TRBV7-9	TRBJ1-4	CASSRNDRGEKLFF	TGTGCCAGCAGCCGCAACGACAGGGGTGAAAAACTGTTTTTT
.	few	TRBV7-2	TRBJ2-2	CASSLDPGFPMNTGELFF	TGTGCCAGCAGCTTAGACCCAGGGTTCCCAATGAACACCGGGGAGCTGTTTTTT
.	.	TRBV7-8	TRBJ1-2	CASSLSSDYGYTF	TGTGCCAGCAGCTTAAGCTCCGACTATGGCTACACCTTC
TRBD2	.	TRBV6-5	TRBJ2-7	CASSYARGGIYEQYF	TGTGCCAGCAGTTACGCTCGGGGGGGGATCTACGAGCAGTACTTC
.	.	TRBV27	TRBJ1-6	CASSLGLGNSPLHF	TGTGCCAGCAGTTTGGGGTTAGGCAATTCACCCCTCCACTTT
.	.	TRBV6-1	TRBJ1-2	CASSEYNSNNYGYTF	TGTGCCAGCAGTGAATATAACAGTAATAACTATGGCTACACCTTC
.	once	TRBV2	TRBJ2-5	CASSKGQRRETQYF	TGTGCCAGCAGTAAGGGGCAGCGGCGAGAGACCCAGTACTTC
.	.	TRBV28	TRBJ1-4	CASRGGGFNEKLFF	TGTGCCAGCAGGGGGGGAGGGTTTAATGAAAAACTGTTTTTT
.	.	TRBV5-4	TRBJ2-5	CASSLRGWTQYF	TGTGCCAGCAGCTTGAGAGGGTGGACCCAGTACTTC
TRBD2	once	TRBV15	TRBJ2-1	CATSPGGLAGMNEQFF	TGTGCCACCAGTCCCGGGGGGCTAGCGGGGATGAATGAGCAGTTCTTC
.	.	TRBV3-1/TRBV3-2	TRBJ2-7	CASSQQGADGEQYF	TGTGCCAGCAGCCAACAAGGGGCCGACGGGGAGCAGTACTTC